This TCR beta chain was sequenced in a study of blood T cell repertoires in COVID-19. Overall study: COVID-19 samples, acute and convalescent, were from the United States, Italy and Spain. T cells, B-cell-depleted T cells, or PBMCs provided the cDNA or gDNA that served as material.

The V gene's germline CDR1 is SGHTS and CDR2 YDEGEE. There are 12 residues in the CDR3. Trimming took 4 bases from V and 7 from J, leaving 9 bases between them. How the authors handled the data: Amplification of reference gene primers provided the estimated nucleated cell counts. Assay: immunoSEQ multiplex PCR; the TCRdb copy retains only in-frame clones and omits some. That table supplies the V and J calls and clone size; D and trimming were determined from the DNA. Here the sample spans some 110,000 clones, just under 85% being singletons. The clonotype originates from a man aged 70-80 years with active or convalescent COVID-19. The sequenced material came from peripheral blood. This chain links TRBV5-8 with TRBJ2-1; D is perhaps TRBD1 (5 bases). CDR3: CASSRQQNEQFF. Here the CDR3 DNA reads TGTGCCAGCAGCCGACAGCAAAATGAGCAGTTCTTC.